A selection of T cell receptor beta chains follows, all from one sample in a study of blood T cell repertoires in COVID-19. The assay was immunoSEQ multiplex PCR, and TCRdb's table has in-frame clones only and misses some. The sample holds 240,000 or so clones, roughly 79% seen once. What was sequenced was peripheral blood. These receptors all come from an elderly woman with acute or convalescent COVID-19. The CDR3 runs from the conserved cysteine through the conserved F or W. The D gene is left open where the match is weak. Size tells how often a clone was seen (once, few, many) or the class of an expanded clone, and some rows leave it out.

J gene | D gene | V gene | clone size | CDR3 protein | CDR3 DNA
TRBJ1-1 | TRBD1 | TRBV19 | NA | CASSTRQGRTFF | TGTGCCAGTAGTACCCGACAGGGGCGAACTTTCTTT
TRBJ2-7 | NA | TRBV5-4 | NA | CASSLAGSHYEQYF | TGTGCCAGCAGCTTGGCAGGGTCCCACTACGAGCAGTACTTC
TRBJ2-2 | NA | TRBV3-1/TRBV3-2 | few | CASSPSSAGPSGELFF | TGTGCCAGCAGCCCAAGTTCTGCGGGGCCAAGCGGGGAGCTGTTTTTT
TRBJ2-2 | NA | TRBV7-2 | NA | CASSPRRDTGELFF | TGTGCCAGCAGCCCCCGTCGGGACACCGGGGAGCTGTTTTTT
TRBJ2-7 | TRBD2 | TRBV14 | NA | CASSQGSGRAHEQYF | TGTGCCAGCAGCCAAGGTAGCGGGAGGGCACACGAGCAGTACTTC
TRBJ2-1 | TRBD1 | TRBV18 | once | CASSPGQGQNNEQFF | TGTGCCAGCTCGCCGGGACAGGGCCAAAACAATGAGCAGTTCTTC
TRBJ1-2 | NA | TRBV19 | NA | CASRSMTVPKLYGYTF | TGTGCCAGTAGGTCGATGACAGTTCCGAAACTCTATGGCTACACCTTC
TRBJ1-5 | TRBD1 | TRBV5-1 | NA | CASSLEGQGGQPQHF | TGCGCCAGCAGCTTGGAGGGGCAGGGGGGTCAGCCCCAGCATTTT
TRBJ1-3 | NA | TRBV5-1 | NA | CASSSFSGNTIYF | TGCGCCAGCAGCTCATTCTCTGGAAACACCATATATTTT
TRBJ2-1 | TRBD1 | TRBV5-5 | NA | CASSLTGDPSRMFF | TGTGCCAGCAGCTTGACAGGGGACCCCTCAAGGATGTTCTTC
TRBJ2-1 | TRBD1 | TRBV9 | NA | CASSSGTGGGNEQFF | TGTGCCAGCAGTTCCGGGACAGGGGGTGGGAATGAGCAGTTCTTC